This T cell receptor beta chain was retrieved from a study of CD4+ T cells in melanoma. General study findings and limits: Reportedly, melanoma neoantigen-specific CD4+ T cells showed varied differentiation states. A reported correlation linked neoantigen-specific CD4+ T cells to CD8+, macrophage and B cell function.

Assay used: immunoSEQ multiplex PCR; TCRdb lists only in-frame clones, some missing. Found here are about 10,000 clones, roughly two thirds of them singletons; the top ten hold about 14%. Trimming left V 4 bases short and J 0 bases short, with 16 bases between. CDR1 and CDR2 (germline): SGHRS, YFSETQ. CDR3 length: 16 amino acids. This clone was seen only a few times. The antigen remains undetermined. The sequence derives from a human donor with melanoma. The sequencing input was cells from a culture (not recorded whether cultured in vitro). The rearrangement uses TRBV5-1 and TRBJ1-1; D not resolved. In nucleotides, the CDR3 is TGCGCCAGCAGCAAGGACCTCTTAGGGATGAACACTGAAGCTTTCTTT. Translating it yields CASSKDLLGMNTEAFF.